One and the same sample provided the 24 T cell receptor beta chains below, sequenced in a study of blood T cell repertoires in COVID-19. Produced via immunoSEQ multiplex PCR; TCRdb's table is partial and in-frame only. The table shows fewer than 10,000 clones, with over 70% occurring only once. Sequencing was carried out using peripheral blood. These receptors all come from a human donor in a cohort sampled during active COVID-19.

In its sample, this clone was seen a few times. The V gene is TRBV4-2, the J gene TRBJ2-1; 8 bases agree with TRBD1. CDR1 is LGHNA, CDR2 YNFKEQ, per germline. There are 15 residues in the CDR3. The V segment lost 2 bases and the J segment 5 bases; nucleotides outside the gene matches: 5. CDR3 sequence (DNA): TGTGCCAGCAGCCAACCCGGGACAGGTGACAATGAGCAGTTCTTC. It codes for CASSQPGTGDNEQFF.

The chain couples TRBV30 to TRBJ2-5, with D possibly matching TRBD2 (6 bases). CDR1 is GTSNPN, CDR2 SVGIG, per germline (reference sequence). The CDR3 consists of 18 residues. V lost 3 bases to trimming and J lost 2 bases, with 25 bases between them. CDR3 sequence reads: CAWSLGGPALVGQETQYF. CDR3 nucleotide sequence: TGTGCCTGGAGCTTGGGGGGACCCGCTTTGGTGGGGCAAGAGACCCAGTACTTC.

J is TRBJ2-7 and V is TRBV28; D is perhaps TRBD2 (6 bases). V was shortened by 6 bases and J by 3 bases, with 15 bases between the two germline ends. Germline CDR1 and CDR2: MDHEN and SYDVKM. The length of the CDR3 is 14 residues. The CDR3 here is CASSGSPGIYEQYF. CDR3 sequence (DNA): TGTGCCAGCAGCGGGAGTCCAGGGATCTACGAGCAGTACTTC.

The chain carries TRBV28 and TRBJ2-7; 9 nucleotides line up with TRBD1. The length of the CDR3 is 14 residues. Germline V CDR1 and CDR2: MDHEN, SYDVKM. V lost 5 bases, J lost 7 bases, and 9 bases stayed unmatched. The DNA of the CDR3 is TGTGCCAGCAGTCTGACCGGGACAGGGATTGAGCAGTACTTC. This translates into CASSLTGTGIEQYF.

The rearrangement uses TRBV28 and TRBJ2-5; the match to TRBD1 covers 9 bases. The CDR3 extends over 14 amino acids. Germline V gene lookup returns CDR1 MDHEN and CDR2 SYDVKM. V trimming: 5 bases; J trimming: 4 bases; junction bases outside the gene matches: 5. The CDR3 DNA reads TGTGCCAGCAGTCGCCTGGACAGGGGAGAGACCCAGTACTTC. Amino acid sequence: CASSRLDRGETQYF.

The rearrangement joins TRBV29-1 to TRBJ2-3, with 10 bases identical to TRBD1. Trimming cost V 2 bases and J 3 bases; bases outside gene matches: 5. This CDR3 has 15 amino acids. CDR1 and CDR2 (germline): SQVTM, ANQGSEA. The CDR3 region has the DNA TGCAGCGTTGAAATGGGGACAGGGGTGACAGATACGCAGTATTTT. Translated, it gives CSVEMGTGVTDTQYF.

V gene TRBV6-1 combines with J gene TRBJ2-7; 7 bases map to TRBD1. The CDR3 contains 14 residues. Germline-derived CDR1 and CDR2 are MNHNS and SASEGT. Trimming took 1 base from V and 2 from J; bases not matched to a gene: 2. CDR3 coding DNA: TGTGCCAGCAGTGAAGGGGGGACAGCCTACGAGCAGTACTTC. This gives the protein CASSEGGTAYEQYF.

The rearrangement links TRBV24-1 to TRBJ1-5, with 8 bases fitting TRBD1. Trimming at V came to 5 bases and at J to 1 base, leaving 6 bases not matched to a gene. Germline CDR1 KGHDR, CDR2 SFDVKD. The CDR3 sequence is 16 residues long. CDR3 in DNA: TGTGCCACCAGTGGCCAGGGGGCCGTAAGCAATCAGCCCCAGCATTTT. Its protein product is CATSGQGAVSNQPQHF.

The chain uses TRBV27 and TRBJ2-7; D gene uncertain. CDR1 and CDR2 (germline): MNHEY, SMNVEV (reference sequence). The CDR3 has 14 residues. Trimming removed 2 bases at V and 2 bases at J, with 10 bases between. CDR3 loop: CASSLVGGAYEQYF. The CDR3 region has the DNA TGTGCCAGCAGTTTAGTTGGCGGAGCCTACGAGCAGTACTTC.

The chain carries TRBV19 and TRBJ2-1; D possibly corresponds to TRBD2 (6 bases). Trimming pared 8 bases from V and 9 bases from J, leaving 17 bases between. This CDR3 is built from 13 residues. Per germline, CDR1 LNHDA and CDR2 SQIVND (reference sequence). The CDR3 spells CASQVGGPGEQFF. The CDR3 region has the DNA TGTGCCAGTCAAGTTGGAGGGCCCGGTGAGCAGTTCTTC.

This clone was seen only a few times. The CDR3, as DNA: TGTGCCAGAAGCTTCCGGACTAGCGGGTACCATAGCACAGATACGCAGTATTTT. Translated: CARSFRTSGYHSTDTQYF. The chain has TRBV5-3 and TRBJ2-3; TRBD2 matches 11 bases. TRBV5-3 is marked as an open reading frame, function uncertain. The ends lost 2 bases at V and 0 bases at J; junction bases unmatched: 8. CDR3 size: 18 residues.

The CDR3 loop is CASSMGQNYGYTF. Written as DNA, the CDR3 is TGTGCCAGCAGCATGGGACAGAACTATGGCTACACCTTC. The chain links TRBV5-4 to TRBJ1-2; 7 positions agree with TRBD1. J gave up 2 bases and V 4 bases, and 2 bases lay outside the gene matches. The CDR3 spans 13 residues. Germline values: CDR1 SGHNT, CDR2 YYREEE (reference sequence).

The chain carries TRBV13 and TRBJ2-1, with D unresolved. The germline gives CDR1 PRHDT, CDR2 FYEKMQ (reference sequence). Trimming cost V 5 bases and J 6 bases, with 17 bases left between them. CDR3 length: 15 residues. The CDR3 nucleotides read TGTGCCAGCAGCCAAGATCCCCCTAGGCCCAATGAGCAGTTCTTC. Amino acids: CASSQDPPRPNEQFF.

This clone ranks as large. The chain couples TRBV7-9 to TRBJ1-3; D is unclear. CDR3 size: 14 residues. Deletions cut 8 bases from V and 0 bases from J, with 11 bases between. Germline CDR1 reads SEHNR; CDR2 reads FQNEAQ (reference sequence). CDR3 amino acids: CASQRHLSGNTIYF. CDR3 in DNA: TGTGCCAGCCAGAGACACCTCTCTGGAAACACCATATATTTT.

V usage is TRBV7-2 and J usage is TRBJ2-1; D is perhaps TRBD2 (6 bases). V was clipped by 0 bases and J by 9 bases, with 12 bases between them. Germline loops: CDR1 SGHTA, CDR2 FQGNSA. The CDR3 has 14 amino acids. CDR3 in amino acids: CASSLAEGWGEQFF. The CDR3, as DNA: TGTGCCAGCAGCTTAGCGGAGGGTTGGGGTGAGCAGTTCTTC.

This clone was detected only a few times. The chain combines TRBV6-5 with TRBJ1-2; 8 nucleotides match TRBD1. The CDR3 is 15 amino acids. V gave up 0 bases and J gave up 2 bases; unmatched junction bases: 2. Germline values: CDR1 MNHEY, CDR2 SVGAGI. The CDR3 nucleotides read TGTGCCAGCAGTTACTCGGACAGGGTGAACTATGGCTACACCTTC. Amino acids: CASSYSDRVNYGYTF.

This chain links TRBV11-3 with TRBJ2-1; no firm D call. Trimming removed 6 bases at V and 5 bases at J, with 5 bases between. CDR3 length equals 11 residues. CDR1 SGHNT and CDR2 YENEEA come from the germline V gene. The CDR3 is CASSPNNEQFF. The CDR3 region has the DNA TGTGCCAGCAGTCCTAACAATGAGCAGTTCTTC.

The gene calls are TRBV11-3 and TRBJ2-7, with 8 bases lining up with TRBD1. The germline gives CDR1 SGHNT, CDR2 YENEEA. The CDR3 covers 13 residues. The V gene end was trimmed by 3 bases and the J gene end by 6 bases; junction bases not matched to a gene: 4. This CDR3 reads CASSFQGAREQYF. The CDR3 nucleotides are TGTGCCAGCAGCTTCCAGGGGGCCCGCGAGCAGTACTTC. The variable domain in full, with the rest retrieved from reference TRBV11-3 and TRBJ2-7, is EAGVVQSPRYKIIEKKQPVAFWCNPISGHNTLYWYLQNLGQGPELLIRYENEEAVDDSQLPKDRFSAERLKGVDSTLKIQPAELGDSAVYLCASSFQGAREQYFGPGTRLTVT.

The CDR3 here is CSARLADNEQFF. CDR3 bases: TGCAGCGCTCGACTAGCGGACAATGAGCAGTTCTTC. The rearrangement links TRBV29-1 to TRBJ2-1, with 9 bases that match TRBD2. The CDR3 is made up of 12 amino acids. The germline CDR1 and CDR2 sequences are SQVTM and ANQGSEA. The trim removed 7 bases at V and 5 bases at J, leaving 3 bases unmatched.

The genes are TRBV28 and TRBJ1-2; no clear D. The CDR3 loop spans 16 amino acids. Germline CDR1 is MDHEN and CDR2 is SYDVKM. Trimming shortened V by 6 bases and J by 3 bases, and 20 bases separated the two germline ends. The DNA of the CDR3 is TGTGCCAGCAGGGGCCCCCGGGAGAGCCAGTACTATGGCTACACCTTC. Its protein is CASRGPRESQYYGYTF.

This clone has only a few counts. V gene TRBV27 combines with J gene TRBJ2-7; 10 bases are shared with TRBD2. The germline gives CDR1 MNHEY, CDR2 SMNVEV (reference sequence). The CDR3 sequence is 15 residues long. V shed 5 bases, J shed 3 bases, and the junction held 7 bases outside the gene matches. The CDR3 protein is CASSARGLASYEQYF. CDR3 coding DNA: TGTGCCAGCAGTGCCCGGGGACTAGCGAGCTACGAGCAGTACTTC.

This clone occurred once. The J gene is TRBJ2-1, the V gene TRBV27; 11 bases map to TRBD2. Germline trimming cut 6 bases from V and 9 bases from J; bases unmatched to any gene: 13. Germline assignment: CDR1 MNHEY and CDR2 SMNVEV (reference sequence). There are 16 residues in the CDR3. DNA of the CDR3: TGTGCCAGCAGGGCCCCTCTAGCGGGAGGTTCCGGTGAGCAGTTCTTC. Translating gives CASRAPLAGGSGEQFF.

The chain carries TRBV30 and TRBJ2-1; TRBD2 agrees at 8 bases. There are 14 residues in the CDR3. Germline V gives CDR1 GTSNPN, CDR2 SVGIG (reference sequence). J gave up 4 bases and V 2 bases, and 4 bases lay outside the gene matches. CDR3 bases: TGTGCCTGGAGTTCACTAGCGGAGTACAATGAGCAGTTCTTC. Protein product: CAWSSLAEYNEQFF.

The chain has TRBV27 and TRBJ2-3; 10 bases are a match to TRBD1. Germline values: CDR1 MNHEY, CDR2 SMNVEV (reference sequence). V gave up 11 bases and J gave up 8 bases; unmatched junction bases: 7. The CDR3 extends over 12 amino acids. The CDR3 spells CARGQGVATQYF. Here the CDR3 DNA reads TGTGCCCGCGGACAGGGGGTAGCTACGCAGTATTTT.